This T cell receptor (beta chain) was captured in a study of cytomegalovirus exposure and HLA in healthy donors. Study results and caveats: Prior analysis indicated that the majority of TCR beta V segments exhibited productivity approximately 87% or approximately 30% of the time. In a later analysis, an Asian-associated ancestry cluster reportedly showed fewer N-insertions than the approximately 700-donor mean.

This CDR3 contains 20 residues. Trimming shortened V by 2 bases and J by 3 bases, and 26 bases separated the two germline ends. CDR1 and CDR2 (germline): SGHVS, FNYEAQ. In regard to this clone: Its antigen is currently unknown.

Both 60 Vbeta primers and 13 Jbeta primers went into the PCR. Method: immunoSEQ multiplex PCR; TCRdb's copy keeps in-frame clones and lacks some. This sample has 100,000 to 150,000 clones, with 65% to 80% found just once. Donors consisted of healthy bone marrow donors. V gene TRBV7-6 combines with J gene TRBJ1-5; possible D gene TRBD1, 6 bases. The sequence was obtained from a woman aged 55 to 70 in good health and CMV-seropositive. What was sequenced was PBMCs. Here the CDR3 reads CASSLRQPTAGAPFNQPQHF. CDR3 bases: TGTGCCAGCAGCTTACGACAACCGACAGCAGGGGCCCCCTTCAATCAGCCCCAGCATTTT.